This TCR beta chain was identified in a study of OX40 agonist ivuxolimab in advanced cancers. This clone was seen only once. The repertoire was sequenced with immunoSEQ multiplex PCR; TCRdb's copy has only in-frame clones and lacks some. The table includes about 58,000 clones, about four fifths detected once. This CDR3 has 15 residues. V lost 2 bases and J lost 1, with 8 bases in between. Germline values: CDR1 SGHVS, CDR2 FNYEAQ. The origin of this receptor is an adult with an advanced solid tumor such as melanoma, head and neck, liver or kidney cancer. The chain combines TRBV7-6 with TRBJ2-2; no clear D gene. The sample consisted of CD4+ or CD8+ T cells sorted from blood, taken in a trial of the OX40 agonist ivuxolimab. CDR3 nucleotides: TGTGCCAGCAGCTTATGGGATCAGAACACCGGGGAGCTGTTTTTT. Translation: CASSLWDQNTGELFF.